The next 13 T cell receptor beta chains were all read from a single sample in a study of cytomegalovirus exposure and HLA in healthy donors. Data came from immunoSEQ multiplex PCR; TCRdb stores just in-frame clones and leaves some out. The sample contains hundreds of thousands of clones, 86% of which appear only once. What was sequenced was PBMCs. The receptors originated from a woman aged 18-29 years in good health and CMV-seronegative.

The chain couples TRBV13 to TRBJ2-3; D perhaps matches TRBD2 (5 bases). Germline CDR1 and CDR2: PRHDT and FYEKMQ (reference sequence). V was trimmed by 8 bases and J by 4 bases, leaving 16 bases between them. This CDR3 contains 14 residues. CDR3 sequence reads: CASHPGYWPDTQYF. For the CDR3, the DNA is TGTGCCAGCCACCCGGGGTACTGGCCAGATACGCAGTATTTT.

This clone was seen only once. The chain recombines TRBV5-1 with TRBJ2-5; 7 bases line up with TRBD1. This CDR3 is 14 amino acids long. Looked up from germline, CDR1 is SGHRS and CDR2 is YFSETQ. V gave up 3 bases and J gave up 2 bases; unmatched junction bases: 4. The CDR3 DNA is TGCGCCAGCAGCTGGGACAGAGTACAAGAGACCCAGTACTTC. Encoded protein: CASSWDRVQETQYF.

The CDR3 sequence is CASSGGPAGGTYEQYF. Here the CDR3 DNA reads TGCGCCAGCAGCGGGGGGCCAGCGGGGGGAACCTACGAGCAGTACTTC. V gene TRBV4-1 combines with J gene TRBJ2-7, with 9 nucleotides matching TRBD2. The CDR3 totals 16 residues. J was trimmed by 2 bases and V by 5 bases; bases with no gene match: 10. Looked up from germline, CDR1 is MGHRA and CDR2 is YSYEKL.

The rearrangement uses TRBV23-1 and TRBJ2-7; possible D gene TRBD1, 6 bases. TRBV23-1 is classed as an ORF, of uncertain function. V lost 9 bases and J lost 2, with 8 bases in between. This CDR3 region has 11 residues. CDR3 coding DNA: TGCGCCAGGGGGGACACCTACGAGCAGTACTTC. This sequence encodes CARGDTYEQYF.

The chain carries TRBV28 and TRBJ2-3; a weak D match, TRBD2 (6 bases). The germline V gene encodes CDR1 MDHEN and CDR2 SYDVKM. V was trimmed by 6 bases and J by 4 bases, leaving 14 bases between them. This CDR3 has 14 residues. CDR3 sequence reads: CASRPTRRADTQYF. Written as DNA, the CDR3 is TGTGCCAGCAGGCCTACGCGGAGGGCAGATACGCAGTATTTT.

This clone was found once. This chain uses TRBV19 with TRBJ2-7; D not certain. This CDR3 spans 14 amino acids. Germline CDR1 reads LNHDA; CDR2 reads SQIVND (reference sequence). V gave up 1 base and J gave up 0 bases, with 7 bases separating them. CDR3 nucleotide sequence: TGTGCCAGTAGTATAGCCCCTGTCTCCTACGAGCAGTACTTC. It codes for CASSIAPVSYEQYF.

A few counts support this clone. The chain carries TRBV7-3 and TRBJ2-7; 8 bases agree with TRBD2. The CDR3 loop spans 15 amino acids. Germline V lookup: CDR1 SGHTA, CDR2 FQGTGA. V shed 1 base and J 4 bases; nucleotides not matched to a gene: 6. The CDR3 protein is CASSLIRASGYEQYF. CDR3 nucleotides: TGTGCCAGCAGCTTAATACGGGCTAGCGGGTACGAGCAGTACTTC.

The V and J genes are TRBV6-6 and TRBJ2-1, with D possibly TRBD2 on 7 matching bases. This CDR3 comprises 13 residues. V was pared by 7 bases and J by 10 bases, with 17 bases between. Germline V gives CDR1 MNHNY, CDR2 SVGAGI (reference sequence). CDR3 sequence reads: CASTLGGEGEQFF. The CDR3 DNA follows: TGTGCCAGCACCCTAGGGGGGGAAGGGGAGCAGTTCTTC.

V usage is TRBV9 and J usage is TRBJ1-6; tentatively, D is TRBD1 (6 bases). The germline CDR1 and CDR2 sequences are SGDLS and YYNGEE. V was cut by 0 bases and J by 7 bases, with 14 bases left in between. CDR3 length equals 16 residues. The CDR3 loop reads CASSVDPGGRNSPLHF. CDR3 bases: TGTGCCAGCAGCGTAGATCCGGGGGGGCGGAATTCACCCCTCCACTTT.

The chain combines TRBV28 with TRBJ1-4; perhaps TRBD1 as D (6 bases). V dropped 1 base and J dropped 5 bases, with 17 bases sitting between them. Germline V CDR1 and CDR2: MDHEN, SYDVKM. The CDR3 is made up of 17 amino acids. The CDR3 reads CASSLLVGRGTNEKLFF. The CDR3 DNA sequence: TGTGCCAGCAGTTTATTGGTGGGTAGGGGGACGAATGAAAAACTGTTTTTT.

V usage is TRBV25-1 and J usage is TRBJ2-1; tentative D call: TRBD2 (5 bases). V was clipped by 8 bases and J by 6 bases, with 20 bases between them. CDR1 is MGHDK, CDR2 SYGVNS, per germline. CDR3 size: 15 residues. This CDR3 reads CASSEWSAGLNEQFF. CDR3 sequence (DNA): TGTGCCAGCTCCGAATGGTCCGCGGGCCTCAATGAGCAGTTCTTC.

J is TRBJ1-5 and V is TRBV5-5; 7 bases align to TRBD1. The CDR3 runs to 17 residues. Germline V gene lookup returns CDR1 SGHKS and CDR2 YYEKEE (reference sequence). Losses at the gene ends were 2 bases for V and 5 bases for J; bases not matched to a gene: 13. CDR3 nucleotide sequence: TGTGCCAGCAGCTTACCAGAACTGGGACAGAACGATCAGCCCCAGCATTTT. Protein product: CASSLPELGQNDQPQHF.

The CDR3 is CASSLSGDYRAEQFF. The DNA for the CDR3 is TGTGCCAGCAGCTTAAGCGGGGATTACCGCGCTGAGCAGTTCTTC. The chain combines TRBV7-9 with TRBJ2-1, with 7 bases identical to TRBD2. The germline V gene encodes CDR1 SEHNR and CDR2 FQNEAQ (reference sequence). The V segment lost 2 bases and the J segment 9 bases; nucleotides outside the gene matches: 10. This CDR3 has 15 residues.